This T cell receptor (beta chain) was observed in a study of T cell responses to AZD1222 COVID-19 vaccine. Sequencing used immunoSEQ multiplex PCR; TCRdb keeps in-frame clones, though not all of them. Of 150,000 or so clones in the sample, 94% were seen once. This specimen was peripheral blood, taken on day 0 of AZD1222 vaccination. The receptor was isolated from an adult in good health.

DNA of the CDR3: TGTGCCACCAGCCCCGCGGGACAGACTAGCGGAAAGAACACCGGGGAGCTGTTTTTT. It codes for CATSPAGQTSGKNTGELFF. This chain links TRBV15 with TRBJ2-2; TRBD2 aligns across 9 bases. The germline V gene has CDR1 LNHNV and CDR2 YYDKDF (reference sequence). The J segment lost 1 base and the V segment lost 5 bases, leaving 14 bases of the junction unmatched. CDR3 length equals 19 residues. The variable domain in full, completed from reference TRBV15 and TRBJ2-2, reads DAMVIQNPRYQVTQFGKPVTLSCSQTLNHNVMYWYQQKSSQAPKLLFHYYDKDFNNEADTPDNFQSRRPNTSFCFLDIRSPGLGDTAMYLCATSPAGQTSGKNTGELFFGEGSRLTVL.